The 16 T cell receptor beta chains in this list originate from one sample, sequenced in a study of Tregs in tolerant kidney transplant recipients. Clones were sequenced by immunoSEQ multiplex PCR, and TCRdb holds only the in-frame ones, with some missing. In the table there are 100,000 to 130,000 clones, around 90% of which are singletons. The sample in question was CD4+ T cells from blood, obtained before the transplant. Every receptor here comes from a human donor who received a combined kidney and bone marrow transplant.

The J gene is TRBJ1-2, the V gene TRBV6-5; 8 positions agree with TRBD1. The CDR3 is 15 amino acids. Germline CDR1 is MNHEY and CDR2 is SVGAGI. The V segment lost 6 bases and the J segment 7 bases; nucleotides outside the gene matches: 13. The CDR3 reads CASRPRDRPLGGYTF. The CDR3 DNA follows: TGTGCCAGCAGACCCCGGGACAGGCCCCTCGGTGGCTACACCTTC.

V and J are TRBV18 and TRBJ1-1, with 8 bases lining up with TRBD1. V lost 2 bases and J lost 1; bases outside the gene matches: 6. The CDR3 is made up of 16 amino acids. The V gene's germline CDR1 is KGHSH and CDR2 LQKENI. CDR3 DNA sequence: TGTGCCAGCTCACCAAACCACGGGACAGGGAACACTGAAGCTTTCTTT. It encodes CASSPNHGTGNTEAFF.

The gene calls are TRBV30 and TRBJ1-5; TRBD1 aligns across 9 bases. This CDR3 is built from 15 residues. V shed 4 bases and J 3 bases; nucleotides not matched to a gene: 7. The germline gives CDR1 GTSNPN, CDR2 SVGIG (reference sequence). The DNA for the CDR3 is TGTGCCTGGATAGGGACAGGGTCGTTCAATCAGCCCCAGCATTTT. It codes for CAWIGTGSFNQPQHF.

This sequence joins TRBV7-8 and TRBJ2-4; maybe TRBD1 (6 bases). The CDR3 is made up of 15 amino acids. Looked up from germline, CDR1 is SGHVS and CDR2 is FQNEAQ. The V and J ends lost 1 base and 3 bases respectively, with 10 bases between them. In DNA form, the CDR3 reads TGTGCCAGCAGCTTAGACCGGGACAACAAAAACATTCAGTACTTC. It codes for CASSLDRDNKNIQYF.

The chain links TRBV6-5 to TRBJ2-7; 10 bases map to TRBD2. The V gene's germline CDR1 is MNHEY and CDR2 SVGAGI. CDR3 length: 16 amino acids. The ends lost 2 bases at V and 0 bases at J; junction bases unmatched: 4. Written as DNA, the CDR3 is TGTGCCAGCAGTTACACAAGACTAGCGGGCTCCTACGAGCAGTACTTC. Amino acid sequence: CASSYTRLAGSYEQYF.

The chain uses TRBV7-2 and TRBJ1-2; D perhaps matches TRBD1 (5 bases). Germline-derived CDR1 and CDR2 are SGHTA and FQGNSA. This CDR3 is 13 amino acids long. Trimming shortened V by 3 bases and J by 8 bases, and 13 bases separated the two germline ends. The CDR3 DNA reads TGTGCCAGCAGCTTCAGGGATTCTCGAGGCTACACCTTC. Residues: CASSFRDSRGYTF. The whole variable domain, filled in from reference TRBV7-2 and TRBJ1-2, reads GAGVSQSPSNKVTEKGKDVELRCDPISGHTALYWYRQSLGQGLEFLIYFQGNSAPDKSGLPSDRFSAERTGGSVSTLTIQRTQQEDSAVYLCASSFRDSRGYTFGSGTRLTVV.

The chain recombines TRBV28 with TRBJ2-5, with TRBD2 identical over 13 bases. The CDR3 loop spans 17 amino acids. V gave up 3 bases and J gave up 5 bases; unmatched junction bases: 9. Germline assignment: CDR1 MDHEN and CDR2 SYDVKM. This chain's CDR3 is CASSFGLAGARGETQYF. The CDR3 DNA reads as TGTGCCAGCAGTTTCGGACTAGCGGGAGCCCGAGGGGAGACCCAGTACTTC.

The chain is built from TRBV19 and TRBJ2-7; D remains ambiguous. The CDR3 is 15 residues long. Germline CDR1 LNHDA, CDR2 SQIVND (reference sequence). Deletions cut 3 bases from V and 7 bases from J, with 19 bases between. The CDR3 is CASSISGLPPTEQYF. CDR3 bases: TGTGCCAGTAGTATTTCGGGTCTCCCACCTACGGAGCAGTACTTC. The entire variable domain, with the rest obtained from reference TRBV19 and TRBJ2-7, is as follows: DGGITQSPKYLFRKEGQNVTLSCEQNLNHDAMYWYRQDPGQGLRLIYYSQIVNDFQKGDIAEGYSVSREKKESFPLTVTSAQKNPTAFYLCASSISGLPPTEQYFGPGTRLTVT.

The chain employs TRBV11-2 and TRBJ2-7; weak D call: TRBD2 (6 bases). Germline V gene lookup returns CDR1 SGHAT and CDR2 FQNNGV. V was shortened by 4 bases and J by 0 bases, with 13 bases between the two germline ends. The length of the CDR3 is 15 residues. The CDR3 coding sequence is TGTGCCAGCAGCTACCAGCGGGCCCTCTCCTACGAGCAGTACTTC. Protein product: CASSYQRALSYEQYF.

This clone was observed a handful of times. The chain employs TRBV7-2 and TRBJ1-1; 8 bases are shared with TRBD1. Trimming cost V 4 bases and J 4 bases; bases outside gene matches: 5. CDR3 length equals 14 residues. The germline V gene encodes CDR1 SGHTA and CDR2 FQGNSA. CDR3: CASSSTGAVTEAFF. The CDR3 DNA reads TGTGCCAGCAGCTCGACAGGGGCGGTCACTGAAGCTTTCTTT.

The chain is built from TRBV6-5 and TRBJ2-7; the match to TRBD1 covers 7 bases. Trimming removed 6 bases from V and 3 bases from J; junction bases left unmatched: 11. CDR3 length equals 15 residues. The germline V gene encodes CDR1 MNHEY and CDR2 SVGAGI. DNA of the CDR3: TGTGCCAGCAGCTACACGACAGGGTCGGACTACGAGCAGTACTTC. Protein: CASSYTTGSDYEQYF.

The V and J genes are TRBV7-9 and TRBJ2-5, with D unresolved. The germline V gene encodes CDR1 SEHNR and CDR2 FQNEAQ (reference sequence). This CDR3 has 12 amino acids. Trimming took off 7 bases at V and 1 base at J, with 7 bases between the two ends. CDR3 sequence reads: CASIGSQETQYF. CDR3 DNA: TGTGCCAGCATCGGGTCCCAAGAGACCCAGTACTTC.

The chain couples TRBV5-1 to TRBJ2-7; 9 bases are shared with TRBD1. Germline loops: CDR1 SGHRS, CDR2 YFSETQ. J lost 4 bases, V lost 2 bases, and 7 bases had no gene match. The CDR3 is 15 residues long. The CDR3 region has the DNA TGCGCCAGCAGCTTAACACAGGGGGCGAGTTACGAGCAGTACTTC. This sequence encodes CASSLTQGASYEQYF.

The chain joins TRBV2 to TRBJ2-7, with D tentatively TRBD2 (6 bases). The germline V gene has CDR1 SNHLY and CDR2 FYNNEI. V dropped 6 bases and J dropped 5 bases, with 14 bases sitting between them. The CDR3 covers 13 residues. CDR3 in DNA: TGTGCCAGCAGCGTAACCTGGGGGGACGAGCAGTACTTC. Protein: CASSVTWGDEQYF.

CDR3: CASSPPRTGQETQYF. Here the CDR3 DNA reads TGTGCCAGCTCACCACCCCGGACGGGACAAGAGACCCAGTACTTC. J is TRBJ2-5 and V is TRBV18, with a tentative D call TRBD2 (5 bases). In germline, CDR1 is KGHSH, CDR2 LQKENI. V gave up 0 bases and J gave up 2 bases, with 10 bases separating them. The CDR3 spans 15 residues. The full variable domain, its missing parts supplied by reference TRBV18 and TRBJ2-5, is NAGVMQNPRHLVRRRGQEARLRCSPMKGHSHVYWYRQLPEEGLKFMVYLQKENIIDESGMPKERFSAEFPKEGPSILRIQQVVRGDSAAYFCASSPPRTGQETQYFGPGTRLLVL.

The rearrangement links TRBV13 to TRBJ2-3; D may be TRBD2 (5 bases). Germline assignment: CDR1 PRHDT and CDR2 FYEKMQ (reference sequence). Trimming removed 5 bases at V and 0 bases at J, with 12 bases between. CDR3 length equals 15 residues. The CDR3 nucleotides are TGTGCCAGCAGCATGGACTCACCGAGCACAGATACGCAGTATTTT. Amino acids: CASSMDSPSTDTQYF. The full variable domain, its missing parts supplied by reference TRBV13 and TRBJ2-3, is AAGVIQSPRHLIKEKRETATLKCYPIPRHDTVYWYQQGPGQDPQFLISFYEKMQSDKGSIPDRFSAQQFSDYHSELNMSSLELGDSALYFCASSMDSPSTDTQYFGPGTRLTVL.